This passage covers 18 T cell receptor beta chains from one sample sequenced in a study of T cell responses to AZD1222 COVID-19 vaccine. TCRdb's table, derived via immunoSEQ multiplex PCR, lists solely in-frame clones and lacks some. The sample holds roughly 150,000 clones, over 80% seen once. Sequencing was performed on peripheral blood, taken 28 days after the second AZD1222 dose. The origin of the receptors is an adult who received the AZD1222 COVID-19 vaccine.

V usage is TRBV5-4 and J usage is TRBJ2-3, with 12 bases identical to TRBD2. Germline V gene data show CDR1 as SGHNT and CDR2 as YYREEE (reference sequence). The V segment lost 4 bases and the J segment 3 bases; nucleotides outside the gene matches: 6. This CDR3 is built from 16 residues. The CDR3 DNA reads TGTGCCAGCAGCCCCGAGACTAGCGGGAGAACAGATACGCAGTATTTT. Amino acid sequence: CASSPETSGRTDTQYF.

CDR3 bases: TGTGCCAGCAGCACCGGGACAGGGTACTACTATGGCTACACCTTC. Translated: CASSTGTGYYYGYTF. The chain has TRBV9 and TRBJ1-2, with 9 bases aligning to TRBD1. This CDR3 is built from 15 residues. Germline CDR1 SGDLS, CDR2 YYNGEE. Trimming cost V 4 bases and J 3 bases; bases outside gene matches: 7. The full variable domain, with the rest looked up from reference TRBV9 and TRBJ1-2, is DSGVTQTPKHLITATGQRVTLRCSPRSGDLSVYWYQQSLDQGLQFLIQYYNGEERAKGNILERFSAQQFPDLHSELNLSSLELGDSALYFCASSTGTGYYYGYTFGSGTRLTVV.

The gene calls are TRBV18 and TRBJ2-2; a weak D match, TRBD2 (6 bases). The CDR3 sequence is 19 residues long. Germline-derived CDR1 and CDR2 are KGHSH and LQKENI. V lost 2 bases and J 1 base, leaving 20 bases between the germline ends. The CDR3 bases are TGTGCCAGCTCACCAACGGGGGTCCCAACGTCGAAGAACACCGGGGAGCTGTTTTTT. Translation: CASSPTGVPTSKNTGELFF. The entire variable domain, with the rest obtained from reference TRBV18 and TRBJ2-2, is as follows: NAGVMQNPRHLVRRRGQEARLRCSPMKGHSHVYWYRQLPEEGLKFMVYLQKENIIDESGMPKERFSAEFPKEGPSILRIQQVVRGDSAAYFCASSPTGVPTSKNTGELFFGEGSRLTVL.

This chain joins TRBV7-8 and TRBJ2-2; possibly TRBD1 for D (5 bases). Trimming removed 2 bases from V and 5 bases from J, with 15 bases in between. This CDR3 contains 16 residues. Germline V lookup: CDR1 SGHVS, CDR2 FQNEAQ. The CDR3 here is CASSLYLSGKTGELFF. CDR3 in DNA: TGTGCCAGCAGCTTATACTTGTCAGGGAAGACCGGGGAGCTGTTTTTT.

The chain carries TRBV19 and TRBJ1-2, with TRBD1 identical over 8 bases. The CDR3 contains 15 residues. Germline loops: CDR1 LNHDA, CDR2 SQIVND (reference sequence). Losses at the gene ends were 5 bases for V and 4 bases for J; bases not matched to a gene: 9. Written as DNA, the CDR3 is TGTGCCAGTAGTTCAAGACAGGGGATCGGCTATGGCTACACCTTC. This gives the protein CASSSRQGIGYGYTF.

The chain employs TRBV9 and TRBJ2-3, with 7 bases that match TRBD2. The CDR3 spans 14 residues. The V segment lost 4 bases and the J segment 4 bases; nucleotides outside the gene matches: 6. Germline V lookup: CDR1 SGDLS, CDR2 YYNGEE. CDR3 in DNA: TGTGCCAGCAGCCTTCGACTAGCCGCAGATACGCAGTATTTT. The encoded protein is CASSLRLAADTQYF.

V usage is TRBV9 and J usage is TRBJ2-3; a possible D gene is TRBD2 (5 bases). CDR3 size: 15 residues. CDR1 SGDLS and CDR2 YYNGEE come from the germline V gene. The V and J ends lost 1 base and 0 bases respectively, with 9 bases between them. The CDR3 DNA follows: TGTGCCAGCAGCGTAAGGCCGGGAAGCACAGATACGCAGTATTTT. It specifies CASSVRPGSTDTQYF.

The V and J genes are TRBV9 and TRBJ1-6; D remains unclear. This CDR3 contains 14 residues. V lost 1 base and J lost 5, with 7 bases in between. Germline V gene sequence: CDR1 SGDLS, CDR2 YYNGEE. Here the CDR3 reads CASSVTRDNSPLHF. The CDR3 DNA sequence: TGTGCCAGCAGCGTAACTAGGGATAATTCACCCCTCCACTTT.

This clone appeared a single time. The V gene is TRBV18, the J gene TRBJ2-2; 8 positions agree with TRBD1. The CDR3 extends over 15 amino acids. With 5 bases clipped from V and 1 base from J, the junction kept 3 bases outside the gene matches. Germline V lookup: CDR1 KGHSH, CDR2 LQKENI. CDR3 loop: CASSTGTGNTGELFF. Here the CDR3 DNA reads TGTGCCAGCTCAACGGGGACAGGGAACACCGGGGAGCTGTTTTTT. Complete variable domain (other parts from reference TRBV18 and TRBJ2-2): NAGVMQNPRHLVRRRGQEARLRCSPMKGHSHVYWYRQLPEEGLKFMVYLQKENIIDESGMPKERFSAEFPKEGPSILRIQQVVRGDSAAYFCASSTGTGNTGELFFGEGSRLTVL.

This chain uses TRBV3-1 (or the pseudogene TRBV3-2) with TRBJ2-2; 11 nucleotides align to TRBD2. V gave up 2 bases and J gave up 5 bases; unmatched junction bases: 7. CDR1 LGHDT and CDR2 YNNKEL come from the germline V gene (reference sequence). The CDR3 consists of 17 residues. The CDR3: CASSQSRASGRTGELFF. The CDR3 DNA follows: TGTGCCAGCAGCCAAAGTAGGGCTAGCGGGAGGACCGGGGAGCTGTTTTTT.

The chain carries TRBV29-1 and TRBJ2-7; D might be TRBD2 (6 bases). CDR1 is SQVTM and CDR2 is ANQGSEA in the germline V gene. V lost 6 bases to trimming and J lost 0 bases, with 15 bases between them. This CDR3 comprises 14 residues. The CDR3 reads CSVKRRVDSYEQYF. DNA of the CDR3: TGCAGCGTGAAAAGGAGGGTGGACTCCTACGAGCAGTACTTC.

V usage is TRBV5-6 and J usage is TRBJ1-3; no clear D gene. This CDR3 has 15 amino acids. Looked up from germline, CDR1 is SGHDT and CDR2 is YYEEEE. Trimming removed 0 bases from V and 4 bases from J, with 11 bases in between. CDR3 amino acids: CASSLARSLGNTIYF. CDR3 in DNA: TGTGCCAGCAGCTTGGCCCGCAGCTTAGGAAACACCATATATTTT.

The genes are TRBV19 and TRBJ2-7, with TRBD1 matching 7 bases. The length of the CDR3 is 16 residues. J gave up 3 bases and V 5 bases, and 13 bases lay outside the gene matches. Looked up from germline, CDR1 is LNHDA and CDR2 is SQIVND (reference sequence). Written as DNA, the CDR3 is TGTGCCAGTAGTCCATGGACAGGCCCGCCTCACTACGAGCAGTACTTC. It is translated as CASSPWTGPPHYEQYF.

The chain has TRBV7-6 and TRBJ2-1; 7 nucleotides match TRBD1. CDR1 is SGHVS and CDR2 is FNYEAQ in the germline V gene. CDR3 length: 18 amino acids. With V trimmed by 0 bases and J by 4 bases, 12 bases remained unmatched. The chain's CDR3 is CASSLAGLRGFAYNEQFF. CDR3 in DNA: TGTGCCAGCAGCTTAGCGGGGCTCAGGGGGTTCGCTTACAATGAGCAGTTCTTC.

This clone was counted at least ten times. This chain joins TRBV3-1 (or the pseudogene TRBV3-2) and TRBJ1-5; D is perhaps TRBD1 (6 bases). CDR1 and CDR2 (germline): LGHDT, YNNKEL (reference sequence). The CDR3 covers 15 residues. V lost 0 bases to trimming and J lost 4 bases, with 10 bases between them. In DNA form, the CDR3 reads TGTGCCAGCAGCCAAGAACAGGGTAAAAATCAGCCCCAGCATTTT. It encodes CASSQEQGKNQPQHF.

The gene calls are TRBV14 and TRBJ1-5; tentatively, D is TRBD1 (6 bases). The germline V gene has CDR1 SGHDN and CDR2 FVKESK. The CDR3 is 21 residues long. Trimming cost V 0 bases and J 3 bases, with 27 bases left between them. The CDR3 nucleotides read TGTGCCAGCAGCCAAGATCTTATCTTGGGACATCCGTCAGATCCCAATCAGCCCCAGCATTTT. Translating it yields CASSQDLILGHPSDPNQPQHF.

The rearrangement uses TRBV5-6 and TRBJ2-1; D gene ambiguous. The germline V gene encodes CDR1 SGHDT and CDR2 YYEEEE. CDR3 length: 13 amino acids. V lost 1 base and J lost 8, with 10 bases in between. CDR3: CASSLSSFYEQFF. CDR3 DNA: TGTGCCAGCAGCTTGTCCTCGTTTTATGAGCAGTTCTTC.

The chain has TRBV28 and TRBJ2-7, with no clear D. CDR3 length: 13 amino acids. The V and J ends lost 3 bases and 5 bases respectively, with 11 bases between them. CDR1 MDHEN and CDR2 SYDVKM come from the germline V gene. The CDR3 nucleotides read TGTGCCAGCAGTTTGGATTCTGAGGACGAGCAGTACTTC. Protein: CASSLDSEDEQYF.